This T cell receptor beta chain was obtained from a study of T cell changes during pregnancy in multiple sclerosis. The CDR3 consists of 15 residues. Trimming pared 2 bases from V and 6 bases from J, leaving 16 bases between. Germline V lookup: CDR1 SGDLS, CDR2 YYNGEE. TCRdb's copy holds only in-frame clones and misses some; the assay was immunoSEQ multiplex PCR. The data show over 35,000 clones, around 94% seen once. The rearrangement joins TRBV9 to TRBJ2-3; TRBD2 is a possible D gene (5 bases). The sample was peripheral blood, taken before pregnancy. The clonotype comes from a female donor with multiple sclerosis, enrolled in a pregnancy study. This chain's CDR3 is CASSVYIGSGDTQYF. In DNA form, the CDR3 reads TGTGCCAGCAGCGTCTACATTGGATCGGGGGATACGCAGTATTTT.